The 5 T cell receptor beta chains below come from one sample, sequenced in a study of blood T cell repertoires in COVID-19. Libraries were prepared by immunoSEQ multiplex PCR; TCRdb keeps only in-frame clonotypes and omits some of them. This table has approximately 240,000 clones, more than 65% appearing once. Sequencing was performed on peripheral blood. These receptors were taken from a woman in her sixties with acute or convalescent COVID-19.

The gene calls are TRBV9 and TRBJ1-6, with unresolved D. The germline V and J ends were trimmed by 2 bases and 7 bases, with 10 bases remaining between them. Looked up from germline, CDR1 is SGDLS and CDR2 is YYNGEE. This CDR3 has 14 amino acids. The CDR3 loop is CASSVRVSNSPLHF. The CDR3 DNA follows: TGTGCCAGCAGCGTCCGGGTGTCGAATTCACCCCTCCACTTT.

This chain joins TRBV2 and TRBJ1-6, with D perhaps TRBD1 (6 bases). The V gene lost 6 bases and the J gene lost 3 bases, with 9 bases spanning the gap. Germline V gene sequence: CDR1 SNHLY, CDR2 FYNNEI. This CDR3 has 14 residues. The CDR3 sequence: CASRADSYNSPLHF. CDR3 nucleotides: TGTGCCAGCAGAGCGGACAGCTATAATTCACCCCTCCACTTT.

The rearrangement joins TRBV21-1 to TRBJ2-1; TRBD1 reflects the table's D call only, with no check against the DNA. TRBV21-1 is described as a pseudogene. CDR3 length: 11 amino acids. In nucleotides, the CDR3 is TGTGCCAGCAGCCAGGGCCATGAGCAGTTCTTC. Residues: CASSQGHEQFF.

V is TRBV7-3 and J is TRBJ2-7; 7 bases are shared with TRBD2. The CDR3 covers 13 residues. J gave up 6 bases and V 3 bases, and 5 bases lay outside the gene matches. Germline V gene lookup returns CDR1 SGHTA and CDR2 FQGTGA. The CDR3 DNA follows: TGTGCCAGCAGCTTTTCGGGGGGTGCCGAGCAGTACTTC. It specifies CASSFSGGAEQYF.

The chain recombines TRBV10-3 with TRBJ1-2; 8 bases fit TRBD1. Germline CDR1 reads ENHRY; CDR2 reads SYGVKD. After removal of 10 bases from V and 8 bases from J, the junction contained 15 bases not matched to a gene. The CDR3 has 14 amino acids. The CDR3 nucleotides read TGTGCCACAAAACAGGACAGGGTGGTGGAGGGCTACACCTTC. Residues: CATKQDRVVEGYTF.